This is a list of T cell receptor beta chains from one sample in a study of shared clonotypes between healthy human individuals. Assay used: immunoSEQ multiplex PCR; TCRdb lists only in-frame clones, some missing. The sample has 660,000 or so clones, 95% to 96% seen once. Sequencing was performed on naive CD8+ T cells sorted from blood. The receptors derive from a woman between 25 and 40 years old in good health. CDR3s include the opening cysteine and the closing phenylalanine or tryptophan. The D gene is left open where the match is weak. Size values are once, few and many counts, or a class for expanded clones, and some rows have none.

d_call j_call v_call cdr3_length clone_size cdr3_aa cdr3_nt
- TRBJ2-7 TRBV5-4 13 - CASSLGLDREQYF TGTGCCAGCAGCTTGGGACTAGACCGAGAGCAGTACTTC
- TRBJ2-1 TRBV7-8 14 - CASSASGRNNEQFF TGTGCCAGCAGCGCGTCGGGTCGCAACAATGAGCAGTTCTTC
- TRBJ2-3 TRBV19 13 once CASSIDGEDTQYF TGTGCCAGTAGTATAGATGGAGAAGATACGCAGTATTTT
TRBD2 TRBJ2-7 TRBV2 16 - CASRTDLSGRAYEQYF TGTGCCAGCAGGACCGACCTTAGCGGGAGAGCGTACGAGCAGTACTTC
- TRBJ1-5 TRBV10-2 13 - CASSETGNQPQHF TGCGCCAGCAGTGAGACGGGGAATCAGCCCCAGCATTTT
TRBD2 TRBJ2-1 TRBV6-6 16 - CASSSEDSGRANEQFF TGTGCCAGCAGTTCGGAGGATAGCGGGAGGGCCAATGAGCAGTTCTTC
- TRBJ1-2 TRBV28 13 - CASRKRGEYGYTF TGTGCCAGCAGGAAGAGGGGTGAATATGGCTACACCTTC
- TRBJ2-7 TRBV5-4 13 - CASSLGTPYEQYF TGTGCCAGCAGCTTAGGGACACCTTACGAGCAGTACTTC
TRBD1 TRBJ1-1 TRBV6-5 15 - CASSLGQEKRAEAFF TGTGCCAGCAGCCTGGGACAGGAAAAAAGGGCTGAAGCTTTCTTT
- TRBJ2-2 TRBV19 15 once CASNLDGPYTGELFF TGTGCCAGTAATTTGGACGGCCCGTACACCGGGGAGCTGTTTTTT
TRBD1 TRBJ1-3 TRBV7-3 14 - CASSLGQGTNTIYF TGTGCCAGCAGCCTAGGACAGGGGACAAACACCATATATTTT